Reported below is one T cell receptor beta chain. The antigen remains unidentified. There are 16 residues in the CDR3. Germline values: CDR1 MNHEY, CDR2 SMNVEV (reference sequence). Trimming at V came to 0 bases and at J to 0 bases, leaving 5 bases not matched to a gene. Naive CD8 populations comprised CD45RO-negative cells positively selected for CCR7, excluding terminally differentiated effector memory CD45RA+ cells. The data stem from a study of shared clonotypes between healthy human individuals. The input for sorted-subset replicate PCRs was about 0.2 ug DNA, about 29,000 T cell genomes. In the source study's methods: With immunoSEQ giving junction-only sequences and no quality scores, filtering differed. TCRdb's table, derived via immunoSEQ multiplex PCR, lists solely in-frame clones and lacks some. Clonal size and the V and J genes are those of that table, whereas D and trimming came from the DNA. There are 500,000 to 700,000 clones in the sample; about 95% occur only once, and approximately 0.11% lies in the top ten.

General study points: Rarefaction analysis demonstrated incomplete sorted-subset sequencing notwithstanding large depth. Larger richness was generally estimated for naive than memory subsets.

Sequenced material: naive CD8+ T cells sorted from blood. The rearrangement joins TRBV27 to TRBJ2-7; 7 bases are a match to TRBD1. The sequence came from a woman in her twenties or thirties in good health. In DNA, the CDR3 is TGTGCCAGCAGTTTATCGGTGGGACAGAGCTCCTACGAGCAGTACTTC. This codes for CASSLSVGQSSYEQYF.